This T cell receptor beta chain was recovered during a study of T-cell memory formation after mild COVID-19. At the level of the study: TCR clusters largely stayed donor specific. Study-wide points: Balance between CD4 and CD8 was seen in clones contracting day 15 to 85, and a CD4+ lean was seen in later expanders. Researchers found some responding clones in pre-infection memory, a sign that cross-reactive memory joined. CD4+ contracting clones were found mainly in CM and EM, and CD8+ ones in EMRA.

TCRdb processed the 5' RACE reads anew with MiXCR; each CDR3 protein has one entry. The table records 100,000 to 130,000 distinct CDR3 sequences, approximately 15% of them present only once. Remarks on this clonotype: The target antigen is unknown.

This CDR3 region has 15 residues. Trimming cost V 6 bases and J 7 bases, with 21 bases left between them. The sequence derives from a man aged 18 to 29 who had mild COVID-19 (a few samples of this study predate the infection). Cell type and time point are not known. This sequence joins TRBV12-3 or TRBV12-4 and TRBJ2-5; perhaps TRBD1 as D (6 bases). The sample comprised PBMCs or a T cell subset sorted from them (not recorded which). The DNA of the CDR3 is TGTGCCAGCAGCCCAACCCACAGGGTTCGGGGGACCCAGTACTTC. Its translation: CASSPTHRVRGTQYF.